The rows below give T cell receptor beta chains drawn from one sample of a study of vaccination and CD4 T cells after COVID-19. Their cognate antigens are unknown. TCRdb passed the PCR reads through MiXCR, listing each CDR3 protein once. The profile covers some 4,500 distinct CDR3 sequences, with about 40% appearing a single time and 43% taken by the ten largest. Sequencing was done on a sample of CD4+ T cells from blood, cultured in vitro. Receptors were obtained from a human donor in good health. Both conserved end residues are part of each CDR3. The D gene is left open where the match is weak. Clone size is given for some rows only: seen once, a few or many times, or a class if the clone is expanded.

v_gene	abundance	j_gene	d_gene	CDR3aa	CDR3nt
TRBV7-8	-	TRBJ2-3	TRBD2	CASSRRERGADTDTQYF	TGTGCCAGCAGCCGCCGGGAGCGGGGGGCCGACACAGATACGCAGTATTTT
TRBV2	once	TRBJ2-7	TRBD1	CASRLGQVRWQYF	TGTGCCAGCAGGTTGGGACAGGTCCGGTGGCAGTACTTC
TRBV7-9	-	TRBJ2-5	TRBD2	CASTLSGGETQYF	TGTGCCAGCACCCTTAGCGGGGGAGAGACCCAGTACTTC
TRBV6-5	-	TRBJ1-2	TRBD1	CASSYSKGTGDGYTF	TGTGCCAGCAGTTACTCGAAAGGGACAGGGGATGGCTACACCTTC
TRBV5-6	once	TRBJ2-5	-	CASSSGRTQYF	TGTGCCAGCAGCTCAGGTCGGACCCAGTACTTC
TRBV20-1	few	TRBJ1-5	TRBD1	CSALDRGPNQPQHF	TGCAGTGCTTTGGACAGGGGGCCAAATCAGCCCCAGCATTTT
TRBV20-1	-	TRBJ2-1	-	CSAPGEGVNEQFF	TGCAGTGCCCCCGGAGAAGGGGTCAATGAGCAGTTCTTC
TRBV20-1	few	TRBJ2-5	-	CSASGAEETQYF	TGCAGTGCTAGCGGGGCCGAAGAGACCCAGTACTTC
TRBV15	-	TRBJ1-5	-	CATSRDLGADNQPQHF	TGTGCCACCAGCAGAGATTTGGGGGCAGACAATCAGCCCCAGCATTTT
TRBV6-4	-	TRBJ1-6	-	CASSRIGRLNSPLHF	TGTGCCAGCAGTAGAATCGGACGGCTAAATTCACCCCTCCACTTT
TRBV27	-	TRBJ1-2	TRBD1	CASSPRDRGIHGYTF	TGTGCCAGCAGTCCCCGGGACAGGGGAATCCATGGCTACACCTTC
TRBV20-1	few	TRBJ2-5	-	CSAFSGAAQYF	TGCAGTGCTTTTTCTGGTGCGGCCCAGTACTTC
TRBV20-1	-	TRBJ2-2	-	CSAFTGRGAGELFF	TGCAGTGCTTTCACAGGGAGAGGAGCCGGGGAGCTGTTTTTT
TRBV6-1	-	TRBJ2-2	-	CASGIDSPGELFF	TGTGCCAGCGGAATAGACAGTCCCGGGGAGCTGTTTTTT
TRBV19	few	TRBJ1-5	-	CASSIRRQGYFDSNQPQHF	TGTGCCAGTAGTATACGGAGGCAGGGGTACTTTGATAGCAATCAGCCCCAGCATTTT
TRBV24-1	-	TRBJ2-1	TRBD2	CATSDPSGGLDNEQFF	TGTGCCACCAGTGATCCCAGCGGGGGGCTGGACAATGAGCAGTTCTTC